This TCR beta chain was sequenced during a study of shared clonotypes between healthy human individuals (dated by TCRdb to 2019 to 2021). The study in broad terms: The cohort included a few men and a couple of women between 18 and 49 years of age. Per donor, three plates each were used for CD4 naive and CD4 memory, two for CD8 naive, and one for CD8 memory. The study deeply sequenced blood TCR repertoires of about five healthy adults to estimate repertoire size and the extent of clonotype sharing between individuals. Different laboratories and diverse techniques were used to prepare libraries and sequence TCR repertoires, to increase sequencing depth and limit assay-specific biases. Between about 0.9 and 10 billion PBMCs per donor were obtained by leukapheresis. Overall results and qualifications from the work: Pairwise subsampling indicated that sequencing depth was expected to affect the degree of clonotype sharing among donors. Compared with non-shared clonotypes, the clonotypes found in all four sorted-subset donors had higher generation probabilities. Only blood was sampled, and tissue TCR repertoires likely differ from those in blood. Incomplete sequencing was indicated by rarefaction of sorted-subset datasets, despite the large sequencing depth. Naive subsets generally had larger estimated clonotype richness than memory subsets. Because the study included a small number of donors, the genetic and exposure-history diversity represented was limited. Sharing across several donors was observed for around 4.8% of naive CD4, over 3% of naive CD8, about 2.3% of memory CD4, and approximately 0.41% of memory CD8 clonotypes.

Using the deep immunoSEQ assay, TCR CDR3 regions were amplified from genomic DNA by multiplex PCR. Extracted genomic DNA from each cell subset was spread evenly across all wells of several immunoSEQ 96-well plates, with each plate serving as a replicate. For sorted subsets, about 210 ng of genomic DNA, equivalent to some 33,000 T cell genomes, went into each replicate PCR. Purified libraries were measured with a Qubit 3.0 fluorometer, size-checked on a Bioanalyzer 2100, and measured again with the KAPA Library Quantification kit. Every immunoSEQ 96-well plate was sequenced on a separate single-read 150-cycle Illumina NextSeq 550 flow cell. In the authors' own workflow: The immunoSEQ output contained only junctional sequences without quality scores, so filtering could not match that applied to full-length reads. Sequences were annotated with PyIR, a Python wrapper for IgBLAST v1.9, and V/J genes and CDR3 were assigned using IMGT germline references. Reads were filtered out if the reads had weak V/J assignments (E-value above 1e-6), no CDR3, stop codons, out-of-frame junctions, or ambiguous translated residues. V3J clonotypes were defined as sequences sharing an identical inferred V gene, J gene, and CDR3 amino acid sequence. The percentage overlap between two repertoires was calculated by dividing the number of shared unique clonotypes by the size of the smaller repertoire. Three approaches were used to assess repertoire richness: RTK rarefaction, the Chao1 estimator, and Recon v2.1 estimates of unobserved clonotypes. For all TCRbeta clonotypes obtained by the gDNA method from a few donors, generation probabilities were computed with OLGA. The table was pulled from immuneACCESS by TCRdb, which kept in-frame rearrangements only. Such tables lose some clones; where checked, under half of the loss comes from unresolved V genes, and the rest has no known cause. V and J calls and clone size are as listed in that table; D and trimming were resolved from the DNA. Recorded for this sample are approximately 1,500,000 clones; roughly 96% of them occurred a single time. The leading ten clones occupy roughly 1.2% of the sample.

The donors were healthy, HIV-negative adults who had no recently reported acute infections or vaccinations. Only Caucasian adults living in Nashville, Tennessee, USA were represented among the donors. Magnetic negative selection was used to enrich CD4+ T cells, after which naive cells were positively selected on CD45RA and the negative fraction became the memory subset. Blood was collected by leukapheresis, and PBMCs were isolated by Ficoll-Histopaque density gradient centrifugation and then cryopreserved in liquid nitrogen vapor phase. Purity and quantity of every magnetically sorted T cell population were checked by analytical flow cytometry. From each sorted fraction, genomic DNA was isolated and quantified by UV absorbance on a Nanodrop 2000c. A note on this clone: Its antigen is not yet known. No much larger clone is present one base from it, and per-base qualities are unavailable.

The sequence derives from a man younger than 40 in good health. Sequencing was performed on naive CD4+ T cells sorted from blood. The cell subset or site label, read with the paper, signifies: CD45RA+ positively selected.

The encoded CDR3 is CASSEQGTGEQFF. The nucleotides are TGTGCCAGCAGTGAGCAAGGAACGGGGGAGCAGTTCTTC. Recombination connected TRBV2 to TRBJ2-1, with a weak D call of TRBD2 (5 bases match). V and J lose 3 bases and 10 bases, and a span of 13 bases separates them. The CDR3 measures 13 amino acids from cysteine to phenylalanine. Only the CDR3 portion is preserved as DNA: 39 bases, with reading frame beginning at the first base. The germline V gene provides CDR1 SNHLY and CDR2 FYNNEI.